Listed below are T cell receptor beta chains from one sample, sequenced in a study of blood T cell repertoires in COVID-19. Only in-frame clones appear in the TCRdb table, and some are missing; sequencing was by immunoSEQ multiplex PCR. There are about 180,000 clones in the sample; 70% to 90% occur only once, and approximately 11% lies in the top ten. The sequenced sample was peripheral blood. The receptor source for this set is a human donor with active or convalescent COVID-19. The donor label of this sample is uncertain. Each CDR3 is given with its conserved first and last residue. The D gene is left open where the match is weak.

d_call	v_call	j_call	cdr3_nt	cdr3_aa
NA	TRBV28	TRBJ2-7	TGTGCCAGCAGTTTATGGACAGCCTACGAGCAGTACTTC	CASSLWTAYEQYF
TRBD2	TRBV6-2/TRBV6-3	TRBJ2-1	TGTGCCAGCAGTTACCGAGGGCCAGGGGCTAGCGGGATTTCCTACAATGAGCAGTTCTTC	CASSYRGPGASGISYNEQFF
TRBD2	TRBV29-1	TRBJ2-7	TGCAGCGTTGGTAGCGGGGTTAGCTCCTACGAGCAGTACTTC	CSVGSGVSSYEQYF
NA	TRBV19	TRBJ1-1	TGTGCCAGTACCTCCTTTGGGAGAACTGAAGCTTTCTTT	CASTSFGRTEAFF
TRBD1	TRBV19	TRBJ2-1	TGTGCCAGTAGTATAGTGACAGGGGACTACAATGAGCAGTTCTTC	CASSIVTGDYNEQFF
NA	TRBV24-1	TRBJ2-3	TGTGCCACCAGTGAGCCTGCATTTGGGGCCGATACGCAGTATTTT	CATSEPAFGADTQYF
NA	TRBV12-3/TRBV12-4	TRBJ1-2	TGTGCCAGCAGTTCAACGCTACACTATGGCTACACCTTC	CASSSTLHYGYTF
TRBD2	TRBV19	TRBJ2-2	TGTGCCAGTACCTACTTGGGACTAGCGGGGGGATTCAACACCGGGGAGCTGTTTTTT	CASTYLGLAGGFNTGELFF
NA	TRBV18	TRBJ2-6	TGTGCCAGCTCACCACCGGGGGGCTCTGGGGCCAACGTCCTGACTTTC	CASSPPGGSGANVLTF
NA	TRBV18	TRBJ2-3	TGTGCCAGCTCGAGTGGTCCCACAGATACGCAGTATTTT	CASSSGPTDTQYF
TRBD1	TRBV18	TRBJ2-5	TGTGCCAGCTCAGACAGGGCAAGGAGAGAGACCCAGTACTTC	CASSDRARRETQYF
TRBD1	TRBV19	TRBJ2-5	TGTGCCAGTAGCCCTCGGTTGGGGGGACAGGGGGGAGAGACCCAGTACTTC	CASSPRLGGQGGETQYF
NA	TRBV2	TRBJ1-1	TGTGCCAGCACCAAAAACGCGGTAGGGAACACTGAAGCTTTCTTT	CASTKNAVGNTEAFF
NA	TRBV29-1	TRBJ2-5	TGCAGCGTGACAGGGGTCGTTTCTGTGGGAGGGCCGGGTGTGGAGACCCAGTACTTC	CSVTGVVSVGGPGVETQYF
TRBD1	TRBV28	TRBJ1-3	TGTGCCAGCAGTTCGACAGGGGGATCTGGAAACACCATATATTTT	CASSSTGGSGNTIYF